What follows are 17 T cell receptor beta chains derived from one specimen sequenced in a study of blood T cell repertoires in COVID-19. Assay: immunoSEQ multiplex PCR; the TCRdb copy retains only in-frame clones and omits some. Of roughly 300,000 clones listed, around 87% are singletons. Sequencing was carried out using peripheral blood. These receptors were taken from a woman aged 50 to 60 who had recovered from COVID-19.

The CDR3 spells CASSRGDSGYTF. In DNA, the CDR3 is TGTGCCAGCAGCCGAGGAGACAGTGGCTACACCTTC. The chain uses TRBV18 and TRBJ1-2; the D gene is possibly TRBD1 (5 bases). The CDR3 covers 12 residues. The V end was cut by 8 bases, the J end by 7 bases, with 14 bases between. Germline-derived CDR1 and CDR2 are KGHSH and LQKENI.

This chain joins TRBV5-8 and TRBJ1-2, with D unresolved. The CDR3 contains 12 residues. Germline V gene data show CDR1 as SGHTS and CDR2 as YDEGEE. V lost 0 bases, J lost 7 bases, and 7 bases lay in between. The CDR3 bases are TGTGCCAGCAGCTTGGTGAGGTCTGGCTACACCTTC. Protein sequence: CASSLVRSGYTF.

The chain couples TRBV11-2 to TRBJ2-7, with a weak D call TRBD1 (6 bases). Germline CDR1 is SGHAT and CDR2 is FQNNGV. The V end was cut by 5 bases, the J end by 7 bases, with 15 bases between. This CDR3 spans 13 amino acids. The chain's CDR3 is CASSAQGDGEQYF. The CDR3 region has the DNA TGTGCCAGCAGCGCACAGGGAGATGGGGAGCAGTACTTC.

The CDR3 loop reads CASSQWGLAGNTIYF. DNA for the CDR3: TGTGCCAGCAGCCAATGGGGGCTAGCTGGAAACACCATATATTTT. The rearrangement joins TRBV3-1 (or the pseudogene TRBV3-2) to TRBJ1-3; D may be TRBD1 (6 bases). CDR3 length equals 15 residues. CDR1 and CDR2 (germline): LGHDT, YNNKEL (reference sequence). V lost 2 bases and J lost 2, with 10 bases in between.

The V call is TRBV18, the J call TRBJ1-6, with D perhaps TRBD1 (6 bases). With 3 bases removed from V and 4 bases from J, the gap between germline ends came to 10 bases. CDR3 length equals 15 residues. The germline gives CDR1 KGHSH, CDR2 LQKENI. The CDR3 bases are TGTGCCAGCTCACCGGACAGAAATTATAATTCACCCCTCCACTTT. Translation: CASSPDRNYNSPLHF.

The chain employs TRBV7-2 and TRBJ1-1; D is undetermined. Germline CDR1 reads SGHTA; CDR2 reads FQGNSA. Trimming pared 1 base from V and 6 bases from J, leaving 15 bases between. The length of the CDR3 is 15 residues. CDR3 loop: CASSLVVSGWSEAFF. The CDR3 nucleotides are TGTGCCAGCAGCTTAGTGGTCTCGGGTTGGTCTGAAGCTTTCTTT.

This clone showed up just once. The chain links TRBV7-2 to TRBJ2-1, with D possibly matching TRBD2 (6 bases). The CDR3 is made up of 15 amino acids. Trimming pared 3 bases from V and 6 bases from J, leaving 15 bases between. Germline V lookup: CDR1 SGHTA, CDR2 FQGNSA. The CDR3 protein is CASSFRTTPGNEQFF. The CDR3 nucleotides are TGTGCCAGCAGCTTTAGGACTACCCCCGGCAATGAGCAGTTCTTC.

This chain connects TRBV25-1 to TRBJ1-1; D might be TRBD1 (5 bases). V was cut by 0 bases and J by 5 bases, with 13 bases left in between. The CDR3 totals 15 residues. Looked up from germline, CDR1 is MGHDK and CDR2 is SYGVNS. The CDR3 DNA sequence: TGTGCCAGCAGTGAATATAGCCCAGGGAATACTGAAGCTTTCTTT. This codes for CASSEYSPGNTEAFF.

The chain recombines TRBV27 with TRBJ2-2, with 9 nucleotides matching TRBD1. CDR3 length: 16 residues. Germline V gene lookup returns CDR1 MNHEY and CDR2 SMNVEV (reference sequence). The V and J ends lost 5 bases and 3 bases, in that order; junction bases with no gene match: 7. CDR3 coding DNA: TGTGCCAGCAGTCAAACAGGGGGCGCCTACACCGGGGAGCTGTTTTTT. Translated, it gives CASSQTGGAYTGELFF.

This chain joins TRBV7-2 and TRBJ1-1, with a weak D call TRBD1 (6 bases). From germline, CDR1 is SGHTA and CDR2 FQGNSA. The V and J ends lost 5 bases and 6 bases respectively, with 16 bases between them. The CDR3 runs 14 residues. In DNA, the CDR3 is TGTGCCAGCAGCACACAGGGTTTAGTAGCTGAAGCTTTCTTT. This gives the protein CASSTQGLVAEAFF.

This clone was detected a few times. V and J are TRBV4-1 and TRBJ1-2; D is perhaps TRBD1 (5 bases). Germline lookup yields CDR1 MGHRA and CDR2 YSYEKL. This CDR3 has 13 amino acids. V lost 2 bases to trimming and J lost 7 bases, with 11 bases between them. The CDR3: CASSQLGLGGYTF. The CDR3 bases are TGCGCCAGCAGCCAACTGGGACTCGGTGGCTACACCTTC.

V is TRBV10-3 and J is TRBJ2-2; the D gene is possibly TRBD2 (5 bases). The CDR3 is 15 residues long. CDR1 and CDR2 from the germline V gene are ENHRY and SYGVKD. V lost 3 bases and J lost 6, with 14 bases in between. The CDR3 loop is CAISENEGKAGELFF. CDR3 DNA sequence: TGTGCCATCAGTGAAAATGAGGGAAAAGCCGGGGAGCTGTTTTTT.

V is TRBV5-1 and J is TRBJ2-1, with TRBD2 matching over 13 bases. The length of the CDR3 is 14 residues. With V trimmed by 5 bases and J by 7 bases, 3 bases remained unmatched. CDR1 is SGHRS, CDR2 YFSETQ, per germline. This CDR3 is CASSRTSGSNEQFF. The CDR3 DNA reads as TGCGCCAGCAGTCGGACTAGCGGGAGTAATGAGCAGTTCTTC.

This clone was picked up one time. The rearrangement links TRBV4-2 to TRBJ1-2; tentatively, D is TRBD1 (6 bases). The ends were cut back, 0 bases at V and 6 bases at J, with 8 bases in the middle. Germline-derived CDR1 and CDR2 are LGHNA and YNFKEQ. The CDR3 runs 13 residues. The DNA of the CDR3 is TGTGCCAGCAGCCAAGATAGGGGGAATGGCTACACCTTC. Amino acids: CASSQDRGNGYTF.

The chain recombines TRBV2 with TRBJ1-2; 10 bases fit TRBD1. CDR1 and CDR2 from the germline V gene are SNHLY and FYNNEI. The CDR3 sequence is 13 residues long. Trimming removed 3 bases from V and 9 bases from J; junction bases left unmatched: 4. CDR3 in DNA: TGTGCCAGCAGTGACCGACAGGGGGCTAGCTACACCTTC. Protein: CASSDRQGASYTF.

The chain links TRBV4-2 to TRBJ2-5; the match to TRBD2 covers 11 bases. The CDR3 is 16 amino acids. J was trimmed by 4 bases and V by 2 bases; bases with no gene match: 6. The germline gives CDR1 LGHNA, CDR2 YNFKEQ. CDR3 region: CASSQIAGGPGETQYF. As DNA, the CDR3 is TGTGCCAGCAGCCAAATAGCGGGAGGGCCGGGAGAGACCCAGTACTTC.

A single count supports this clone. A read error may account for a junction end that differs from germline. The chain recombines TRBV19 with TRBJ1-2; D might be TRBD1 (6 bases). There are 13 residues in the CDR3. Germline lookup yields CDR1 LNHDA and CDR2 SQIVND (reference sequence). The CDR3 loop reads CASSIGQTHGYTF. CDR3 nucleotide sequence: TGTGCCAGTAGCATAGGACAGACCCATGGCTACACCTTC. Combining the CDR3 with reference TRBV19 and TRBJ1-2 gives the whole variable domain DGGITQSPKYLFRKEGQNVTLSCEQNLNHDAMYWYRQDPGQGLRLIYYSQIVNDFQKGDIAEGYSVSREKKESFPLTVTSAQKNPTAFYLCASSIGQTHGYTFGSGTRLTVV.